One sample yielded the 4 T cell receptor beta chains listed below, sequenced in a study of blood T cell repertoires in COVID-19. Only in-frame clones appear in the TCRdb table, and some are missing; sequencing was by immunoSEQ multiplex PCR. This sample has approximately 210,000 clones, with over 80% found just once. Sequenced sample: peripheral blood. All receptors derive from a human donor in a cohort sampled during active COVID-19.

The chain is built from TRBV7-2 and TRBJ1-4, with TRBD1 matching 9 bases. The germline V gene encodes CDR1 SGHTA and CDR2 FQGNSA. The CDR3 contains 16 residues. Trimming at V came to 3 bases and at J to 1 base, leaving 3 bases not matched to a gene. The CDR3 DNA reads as TGTGCCAGCAGCTTGAACAGGGGGCTAACTAATGAAAAACTGTTTTTT. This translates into CASSLNRGLTNEKLFF.

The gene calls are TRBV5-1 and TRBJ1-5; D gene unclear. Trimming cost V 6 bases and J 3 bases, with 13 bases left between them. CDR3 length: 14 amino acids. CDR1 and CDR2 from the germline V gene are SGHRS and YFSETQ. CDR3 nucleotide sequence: TGCGCCAGCATTGGGGAGTTTCTCAATCAGCCCCAGCATTTT. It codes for CASIGEFLNQPQHF.

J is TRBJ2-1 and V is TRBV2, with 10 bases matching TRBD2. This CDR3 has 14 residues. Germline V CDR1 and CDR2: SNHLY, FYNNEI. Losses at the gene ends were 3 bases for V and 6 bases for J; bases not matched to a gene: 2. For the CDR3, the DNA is TGTGCCAGCAGTGAGGAGCGGGAGGGCAATGAGCAGTTCTTC. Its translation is CASSEEREGNEQFF.

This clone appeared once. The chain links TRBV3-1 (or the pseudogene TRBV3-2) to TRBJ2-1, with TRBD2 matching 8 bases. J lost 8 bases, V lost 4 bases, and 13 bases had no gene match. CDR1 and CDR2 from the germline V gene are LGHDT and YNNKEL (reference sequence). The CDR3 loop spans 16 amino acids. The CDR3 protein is CASSPVGAGVRDEQFF. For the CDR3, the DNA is TGTGCCAGCAGCCCGGTTGGAGCGGGAGTCCGAGATGAGCAGTTCTTC.